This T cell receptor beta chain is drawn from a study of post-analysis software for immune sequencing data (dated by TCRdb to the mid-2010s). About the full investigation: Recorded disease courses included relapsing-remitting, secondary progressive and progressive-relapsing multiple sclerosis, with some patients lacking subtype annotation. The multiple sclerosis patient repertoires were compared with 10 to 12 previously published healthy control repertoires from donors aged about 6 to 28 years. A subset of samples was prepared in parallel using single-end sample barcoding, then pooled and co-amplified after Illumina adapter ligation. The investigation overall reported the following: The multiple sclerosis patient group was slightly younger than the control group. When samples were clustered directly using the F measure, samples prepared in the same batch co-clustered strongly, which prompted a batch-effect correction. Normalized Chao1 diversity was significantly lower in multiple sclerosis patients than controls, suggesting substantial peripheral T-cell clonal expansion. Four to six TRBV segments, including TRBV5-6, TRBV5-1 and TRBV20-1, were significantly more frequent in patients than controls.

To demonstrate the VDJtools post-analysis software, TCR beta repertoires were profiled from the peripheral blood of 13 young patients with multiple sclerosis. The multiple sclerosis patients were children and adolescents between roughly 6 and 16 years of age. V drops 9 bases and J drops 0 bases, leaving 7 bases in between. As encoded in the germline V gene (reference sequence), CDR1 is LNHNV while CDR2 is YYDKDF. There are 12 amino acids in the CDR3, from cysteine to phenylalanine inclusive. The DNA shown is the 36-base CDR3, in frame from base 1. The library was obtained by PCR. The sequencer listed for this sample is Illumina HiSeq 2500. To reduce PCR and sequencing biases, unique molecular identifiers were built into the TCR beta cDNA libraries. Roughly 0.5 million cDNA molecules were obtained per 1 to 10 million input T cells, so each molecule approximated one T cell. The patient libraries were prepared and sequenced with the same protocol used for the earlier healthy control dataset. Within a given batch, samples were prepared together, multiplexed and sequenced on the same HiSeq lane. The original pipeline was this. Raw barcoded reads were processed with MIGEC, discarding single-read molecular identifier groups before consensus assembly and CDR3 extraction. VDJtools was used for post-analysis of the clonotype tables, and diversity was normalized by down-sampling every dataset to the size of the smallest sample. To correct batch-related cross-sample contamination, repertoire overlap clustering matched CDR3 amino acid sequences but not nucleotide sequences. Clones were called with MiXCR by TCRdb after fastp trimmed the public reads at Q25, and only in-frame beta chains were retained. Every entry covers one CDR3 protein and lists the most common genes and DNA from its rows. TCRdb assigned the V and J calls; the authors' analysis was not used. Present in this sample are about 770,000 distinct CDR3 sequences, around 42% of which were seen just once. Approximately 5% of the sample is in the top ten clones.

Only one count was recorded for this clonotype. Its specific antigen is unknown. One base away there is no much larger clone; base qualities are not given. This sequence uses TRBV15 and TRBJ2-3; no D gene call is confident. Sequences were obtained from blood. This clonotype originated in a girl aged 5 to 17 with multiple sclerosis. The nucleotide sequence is TGTGCCACAGCCACTAGCACAGATACGCAGTATTTT. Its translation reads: CATATSTDTQYF.